These T cell receptor beta chains were read from a single sample in a study of blood T cell repertoires in COVID-19. Measured with immunoSEQ multiplex PCR; TCRdb has only the in-frame clones, and not every one. The data hold over 150,000 clones, with about 83% observed a single time. Sample: peripheral blood. Receptor source: a woman in her sixties with COVID-19, enrolled during active disease. Both conserved end residues are part of each CDR3. A D gene is named only where the DNA matches it firmly. A row's size may be missing; if present it is once, few, many or a size class.

TRBJ1-2 | - | TRBV2 | - | TGTGCCAGCAGTGTGGGGGCTGTGAAGGGCTACACCTTC | CASSVGAVKGYTF
TRBJ2-2 | - | TRBV11-2 | - | TGTGCCAGCAGCTTAGTCTGGGAAGGGGCAGGGAACACCGGGGAGCTGTTTTTT | CASSLVWEGAGNTGELFF
TRBJ2-7 | - | TRBV7-9 | - | TGTGCCAGCAGCTCCGGACAGTACGAGCAGTACTTC | CASSSGQYEQYF
TRBJ2-3 | once | TRBV5-6 | - | TGTGCCAGCAGCTTGGCTGAGGGCTCTAACACAGATACGCAGTATTTT | CASSLAEGSNTDTQYF
TRBJ2-5 | - | TRBV30 | TRBD2 | TGTGCCTGGAGTGTAAGAGCGGGGGGTTTCCAAGAGACCCAGTACTTC | CAWSVRAGGFQETQYF
TRBJ2-1 | - | TRBV9 | - | TGTGCCAGCAGCGTAGCGGGTGAGGCCAATGAGCAGTTCTTC | CASSVAGEANEQFF
TRBJ2-3 | - | TRBV7-9 | - | TGTGCCAGCAGCCCCGGTCAGGGGAACACAGATACGCAGTATTTT | CASSPGQGNTDTQYF
TRBJ2-2 | - | TRBV18 | - | TGTGCCAGCTCACGGGACTCTCATCTAGGTTCATCCGGGGAGCTGTTTTTT | CASSRDSHLGSSGELFF
TRBJ2-7 | - | TRBV23-1 | - | TGCGCCAGCAGTCAATGGGCAGGCCAAACCTACGAGCAGTACTTC | CASSQWAGQTYEQYF
TRBJ1-5 | once | TRBV2 | - | TGTGCCAGCACCGAGGGATCCAGGTTTCAGCCCCAGCATTTT | CASTEGSRFQPQHF
TRBJ2-3 | - | TRBV19 | - | TGTGCCAGTAGTATCGGGACTTTCACAGATACGCAGTATTTT | CASSIGTFTDTQYF
TRBJ1-6 | - | TRBV7-9 | TRBD1 | TGTGCCAGCAGCCCTCCGATCGGGACAGGTCCTAATTCACCCCTCCACTTT | CASSPPIGTGPNSPLHF
TRBJ1-1 | - | TRBV7-8 | - | TGTGCCAGCAGCCCCGTCCAGGGAGGGATTTTAACTGAAGCTTTCTTT | CASSPVQGGILTEAFF
TRBJ2-6 | - | TRBV7-6 | TRBD1 | TGTGCCAGCACGGGACAGGGCGCCCCTGGGGCCAACGTCCTGACTTTC | CASTGQGAPGANVLTF
TRBJ1-1 | - | TRBV18 | - | TGTGCCAGCTCACCACAGGAGGCGAACACTGAAGCTTTCTTT | CASSPQEANTEAFF
TRBJ1-2 | - | TRBV6-5 | - | TGTGCCAGCAGTTCCCTTCCCCCCTATGGCTACACCTTC | CASSSLPPYGYTF
TRBJ2-4 | - | TRBV6-5 | TRBD1 | TGTGCCAGCCTAAAGACAGGGATGGCCAAAAACATTCAGTACTTC | CASLKTGMAKNIQYF
TRBJ2-7 | - | TRBV11-2 | TRBD1 | TGTGCCAGCACCTCTAGCCAGGGGGTCTACGAGCAGTACTTC | CASTSSQGVYEQYF
TRBJ1-4 | - | TRBV9 | - | TGTGCCAGCAGCGTAGCTTTAGGGGGTACTAATGAAAAACTGTTTTTT | CASSVALGGTNEKLFF
TRBJ1-2 | - | TRBV7-2 | - | TGTGCCAGCAGCTTCAGGGGTGCTAACTATGGCTACACCTTC | CASSFRGANYGYTF
TRBJ1-5 | - | TRBV10-3 | - | TGTGCCCTAATGTGGAGGGAGAATCAGCCCCAGCATTTT | CALMWRENQPQHF
TRBJ1-5 | - | TRBV18 | - | TGTGCCAGCTCACCGACAGGCGAGGTGAGGAATCAGCCCCAGCATTTT | CASSPTGEVRNQPQHF
TRBJ2-1 | - | TRBV19 | - | TGTGCCAGTAGTATTAGGGGGGGGCCCCCTTACAATGAGCAGTTCTTC | CASSIRGGPPYNEQFF
TRBJ1-2 | once | TRBV12-3/TRBV12-4 | - | TGTGCCAGCAGATCCAGGGCTGGCTATGGCTACACCTTC | CASRSRAGYGYTF
TRBJ2-1 | - | TRBV7-9 | TRBD1 | TGTGCCAGCAGCTTTTACAGGGGGAGATACAATGAGCAGTTCTTC | CASSFYRGRYNEQFF
TRBJ1-3 | once | TRBV3-1/TRBV3-2 | TRBD1 | TGTGCCAGCAGCCAAGGACAGGGGAGAAACACCATATATTTT | CASSQGQGRNTIYF
TRBJ2-3 | - | TRBV6-4 | - | TGTGCCAGCAGTGGTGACGGGGGAAGGGGCACAGATACGCAGTATTTT | CASSGDGGRGTDTQYF
TRBJ2-3 | - | TRBV29-1 | TRBD2 | TGCAGCGTTGTCGCGGGACTAAGCACAGATACGCAGTATTTT | CSVVAGLSTDTQYF
TRBJ2-7 | - | TRBV6-5 | TRBD1 | TGTGCCAGCGGCTCCAGAGGGACAGGGATTTACGAGCAGTACTTC | CASGSRGTGIYEQYF
TRBJ1-4 | - | TRBV5-1 | - | TGCGCCAGCAGCCGCAGCCAGGCGGGTAATGAAAAACTGTTTTTT | CASSRSQAGNEKLFF
TRBJ1-2 | once | TRBV5-1 | - | TGCGCCAGCGGGAGGGGCACTAACTATGGCTACACCTTC | CASGRGTNYGYTF
TRBJ2-2 | - | TRBV18 | - | TGTGCCAGCTCACCACTTTCGACCGGGGAGCTGTTTTTT | CASSPLSTGELFF
TRBJ2-5 | - | TRBV15 | - | TGTGCCACCAGCAGAGACAGGGGCCGAGAGACCCAGTACTTC | CATSRDRGRETQYF
TRBJ1-1 | - | TRBV19 | - | TGTGCCAGTAGCACCAAGCGGACAGCGAACACTGAAGCTTTCTTT | CASSTKRTANTEAFF
TRBJ1-6 | - | TRBV9 | - | TGTGCCAGCAGCGCCCCCGGACAGCTTAATTCACCCCTCCACTTT | CASSAPGQLNSPLHF
TRBJ2-3 | - | TRBV6-1 | TRBD2 | TGTGCCAGCAGTGCCTGGACTAGCGGGACGACAGATACGCAGTATTTT | CASSAWTSGTTDTQYF
TRBJ1-2 | - | TRBV7-8 | TRBD1 | TGTGCCAGCAGCTTCCCCGGGACAGGGACTGGCTACACCTTC | CASSFPGTGTGYTF
TRBJ2-1 | - | TRBV7-3 | TRBD2 | TGTGCCAGCAGCTCCAAAACCCCAGGGACTAGCGGGACCCCTGGCTACAATGAGCAGTTCTTC | CASSSKTPGTSGTPGYNEQFF
TRBJ1-5 | - | TRBV19 | TRBD1 | TGTGCCAGTAATCAGGGGGCCAGCAATCAGCCCCAGCATTTT | CASNQGASNQPQHF
TRBJ2-7 | - | TRBV6-6 | TRBD1 | TGTGCCAGCAGTTATTCCGGGACAGGGGTCTACGAGCAGTACTTC | CASSYSGTGVYEQYF
TRBJ2-1 | - | TRBV6-5 | TRBD1 | TGTGCCAGCATCCGGGACAGGGGCGGGGATGAGCAGTTCTTC | CASIRDRGGDEQFF
TRBJ2-1 | once | TRBV6-5 | TRBD1 | TGTGCCAGCAGGACCGACAGGGCTGACAATGAGCAGTTCTTC | CASRTDRADNEQFF
TRBJ1-1 | few | TRBV6-5 | - | TGTGCCAGCTGTTGGCAGGCGAACACTGAAGCTTTCTTT | CASCWQANTEAFF